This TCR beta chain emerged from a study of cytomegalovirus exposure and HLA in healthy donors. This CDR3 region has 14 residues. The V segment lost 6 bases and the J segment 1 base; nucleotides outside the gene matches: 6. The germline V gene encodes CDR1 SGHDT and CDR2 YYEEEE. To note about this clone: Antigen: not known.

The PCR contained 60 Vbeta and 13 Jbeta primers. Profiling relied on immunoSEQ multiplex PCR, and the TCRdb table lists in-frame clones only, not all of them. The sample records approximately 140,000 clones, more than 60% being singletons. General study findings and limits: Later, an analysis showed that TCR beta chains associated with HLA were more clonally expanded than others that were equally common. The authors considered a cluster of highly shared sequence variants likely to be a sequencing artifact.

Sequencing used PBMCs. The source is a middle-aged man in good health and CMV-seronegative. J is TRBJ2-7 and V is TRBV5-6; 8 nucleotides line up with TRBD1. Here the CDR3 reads CASIRTGTSYEQYF. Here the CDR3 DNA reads TGTGCCAGCATCCGGACAGGGACATCCTACGAGCAGTACTTC.